These 10 T cell receptor beta chains were all obtained from the same sample, sequenced in a study of OX40 agonist ivuxolimab in advanced cancers. The method was immunoSEQ multiplex PCR; TCRdb's version includes in-frame clones alone and lacks a portion of them. Found here are tens of thousands of clones, around 89% of them singletons; the top ten hold roughly an eighth. Source: CD4+ or CD8+ T cells sorted from blood, taken in a trial of the OX40 agonist ivuxolimab. The receptors shown here come from an adult with an advanced solid tumor such as melanoma, head and neck, liver or kidney cancer.

This sequence joins TRBV9 and TRBJ2-1, with TRBD2 matching over 8 bases. Unmatched junction bases numbered 7, after V lost 3 bases and J lost 8 bases. CDR1 is SGDLS, CDR2 YYNGEE, per germline. CDR3 size: 14 residues. CDR3 in amino acids: CASSAGGDPHEQFF. For the CDR3, the DNA is TGTGCCAGCAGCGCCGGGGGGGATCCACATGAGCAGTTCTTC.

This clone came up once. The chain combines TRBV5-8 with TRBJ2-2; D unresolved. Germline V gene data show CDR1 as SGHTS and CDR2 as YDEGEE. V shed 0 bases and J shed 7 bases, with 7 bases lying between them. This CDR3 region has 13 residues. The CDR3 nucleotides read TGTGCCAGCAGCTTGGTCGTTGACGGGGAGCTGTTTTTT. Encoded protein: CASSLVVDGELFF. Drawing the rest from reference TRBV5-8 and TRBJ2-2, the complete variable domain is EAGVTQSPTHLIKTRGQQATLRCSPISGHTSVYWYQQALGLGLQFLLWYDEGEERNRGNFPPRFSGRQFPNYSSELNVNALELEDSALYLCASSLVVDGELFFGEGSRLTVL.

This clone was seen a handful of times. The same CDR3 arises from other DNA sequences in this sample as well. The chain links TRBV4-1 to TRBJ1-3, with D possibly TRBD1 on 5 matching bases. Trimming pared 0 bases from V and 1 base from J, leaving 7 bases between. There are 15 residues in the CDR3. Germline CDR1 and CDR2: MGHRA and YSYEKL. CDR3 coding DNA: TGCGCCAGCAGCCAAGATAGGGGTTCTGGAAACACCATATATTTT. Encoded protein: CASSQDRGSGNTIYF.

The chain couples TRBV27 to TRBJ2-2; D might be TRBD1 or TRBD2, each matching 5 bases. The CDR3 has 16 amino acids. V was clipped by 6 bases and J by 6 bases, with 20 bases between them. CDR1 and CDR2 (germline): MNHEY, SMNVEV (reference sequence). The CDR3 nucleotides read TGTGCCAGCAGCGTTGCGGCTGGGACCAAGGCCGGGGAGCTGTTTTTT. This translates into CASSVAAGTKAGELFF.

The chain joins TRBV19 to TRBJ2-1; TRBD2 agrees at 12 bases. The CDR3 consists of 15 residues. Trimming cost V 3 bases and J 8 bases; bases outside gene matches: 5. Germline V lookup: CDR1 LNHDA, CDR2 SQIVND (reference sequence). The DNA of the CDR3 is TGTGCCAGTAGTATGACTAGCGGGGGACGGGATGAGCAGTTCTTC. Translating it yields CASSMTSGGRDEQFF.

The chain is built from TRBV6-6 and TRBJ1-2; 8 bases fit TRBD1. Germline CDR1 reads MNHNY; CDR2 reads SVGAGI (reference sequence). This CDR3 region has 14 residues. With 5 bases clipped from V and 6 bases from J, the junction kept 8 bases outside the gene matches. CDR3 amino acids: CASSPTGQGDGYTF. For the CDR3, the DNA is TGTGCCAGCAGTCCAACAGGACAGGGCGATGGCTACACCTTC.

This clone turned up a few times. This rearrangement joins TRBV28 to TRBJ1-1; TRBD1 is a possible D gene (5 bases). The length of the CDR3 is 12 residues. Trimming took off 7 bases at V and 8 bases at J, with 14 bases between the two ends. CDR1 is MDHEN and CDR2 is SYDVKM in the germline V gene. In DNA, the CDR3 is TGTGCCAGCACCCTCCCCGGGGCGGAAGCTTTCTTT. This encodes CASTLPGAEAFF.

J is TRBJ1-1 and V is TRBV6-6, with TRBD1 matching 10 bases. The germline V gene has CDR1 MNHNY and CDR2 SVGAGI (reference sequence). Trimming at V came to 4 bases and at J to 4 bases, leaving 6 bases not matched to a gene. This CDR3 comprises 15 residues. CDR3 in DNA: TGTGCCAGCAGTTCGACAGGGGGCGCGGGCACTGAAGCTTTCTTT. It is translated as CASSSTGGAGTEAFF.

The rearrangement uses TRBV10-1 and TRBJ2-7; 9 nucleotides align to TRBD1. J lost 0 bases, V lost 2 bases, and 2 bases had no gene match. CDR3 length equals 15 residues. Germline V gives CDR1 WNHNN, CDR2 SYGVQD (reference sequence). CDR3 in amino acids: CASSEGQGNSYEQYF. CDR3 coding DNA: TGCGCCAGCAGTGAGGGACAGGGGAACTCCTACGAGCAGTACTTC.

This rearrangement joins TRBV18 to TRBJ2-2, with TRBD2 matching 13 bases. Germline assignment: CDR1 KGHSH and CDR2 LQKENI. J was trimmed by 2 bases and V by 0 bases; bases with no gene match: 9. The CDR3 totals 20 residues. The DNA of the CDR3 is TGTGCCAGCTCACCACCTATCACGGGACTAGCGGGGTCAAACACCGGGGAGCTGTTTTTT. This gives the protein CASSPPITGLAGSNTGELFF.